This T cell receptor beta chain was captured by sequencing in a study of blood T cell repertoires in COVID-19. Study-level background: Samples came from the United States, Italy and Spain, spanning acute and convalescent COVID-19. T cells, B-cell-depleted T cells, or PBMCs provided the cDNA or gDNA that served as material.

Under the authors' procedure: Cell counts per sample came from amplifying reference gene primers. Using immunoSEQ multiplex PCR, the repertoire was profiled, and TCRdb retains in-frame clones only, with some absent. V and J calls and clone size follow that table, whereas D and trimming were derived from the DNA. This sample has some 180,000 clones, with roughly 90% found just once. Trimming left V 0 bases short and J 0 bases short, with 12 bases between. This CDR3 is 16 amino acids long. Germline CDR1 is SGHRS and CDR2 is YFSETQ. V gene TRBV5-1 combines with J gene TRBJ1-2, with D perhaps matching TRBD1 (6 bases). This TCR derives from a man aged 45-65 years with acute or convalescent COVID-19. The sample taken for sequencing was peripheral blood. The CDR3 loop reads CASSLDTGRPNYGYTF. In nucleotides, the CDR3 is TGCGCCAGCAGCTTGGACACAGGGCGTCCTAACTATGGCTACACCTTC. Full variable domain (remainder filled in from reference TRBV5-1 and TRBJ1-2): KAGVTQTPRYLIKTRGQQVTLSCSPISGHRSVSWYQQTPGQGLQFLFEYFSETQRNKGNFPGRFSGRQFSNSRSEMNVSTLELGDSALYLCASSLDTGRPNYGYTFGSGTRLTVV.